This T cell receptor (beta chain) was retrieved from a study of blood T cell repertoires in COVID-19. Study-wide background: PBMCs, B-cell-depleted T cells, or T cells provided the cDNA or gDNA that made up the material.

Germline CDR1 is SEHNR and CDR2 is FQNEAQ (reference sequence). Trimming stripped 1 base from V and 0 bases from J, with 6 bases between. The CDR3 has 14 residues. Cohort allocation depended upon clinical history that participants reported. Within 2 weeks before study entry, exposed participants met a COVID-19 case. Per the original methods: Amplification of reference gene primers provided the estimated nucleated cell counts. The method was immunoSEQ multiplex PCR; TCRdb's version includes in-frame clones alone and lacks a portion of them. Clone size and V and J calls were adopted from that table, with D and trimming inferred from the DNA. The table lists about 140,000 clones, around four fifths of them singletons.

The TCR originated in a man in his 70s who had been exposed to COVID-19. The gene calls are TRBV7-9 and TRBJ1-1; D is perhaps TRBD1 (5 bases). Source material: PBMCs or T cells enriched from blood (not recorded which). CDR3 protein: CASSLEGMNTEAFF. The DNA for the CDR3 is TGTGCCAGCAGCTTAGAGGGGATGAACACTGAAGCTTTCTTT.